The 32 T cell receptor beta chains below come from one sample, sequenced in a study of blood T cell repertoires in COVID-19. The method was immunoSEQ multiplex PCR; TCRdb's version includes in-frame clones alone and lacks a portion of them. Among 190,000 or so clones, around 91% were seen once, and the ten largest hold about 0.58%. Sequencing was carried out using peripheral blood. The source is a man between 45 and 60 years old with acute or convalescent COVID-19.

CDR3 nucleotides: TGTGCCAGCAGTTTATACCGGAATGAGCAGTTCTTC. This gives the protein CASSLYRNEQFF. The chain joins TRBV28 to TRBJ2-1, with D unclear. CDR1 and CDR2 from the germline V gene are MDHEN and SYDVKM. V was clipped by 1 base and J by 7 bases, with 5 bases between them. This CDR3 has 12 amino acids. Full variable domain (outside the CDR3, taken from reference TRBV28 and TRBJ2-1): DVKVTQSSRYLVKRTGEKVFLECVQDMDHENMFWYRQDPGLGLRLIYFSYDVKMKEKGDIPEGYSVSREKKERFSLILESASTNQTSMYLCASSLYRNEQFFGPGTRLTVL.

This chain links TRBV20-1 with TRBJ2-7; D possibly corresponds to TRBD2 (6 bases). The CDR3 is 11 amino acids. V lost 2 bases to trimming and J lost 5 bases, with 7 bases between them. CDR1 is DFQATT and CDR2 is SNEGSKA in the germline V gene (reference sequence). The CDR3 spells CSARTSHEQYV. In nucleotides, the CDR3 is TGCAGTGCTAGAACTAGCCACGAGCAGTACGTC.

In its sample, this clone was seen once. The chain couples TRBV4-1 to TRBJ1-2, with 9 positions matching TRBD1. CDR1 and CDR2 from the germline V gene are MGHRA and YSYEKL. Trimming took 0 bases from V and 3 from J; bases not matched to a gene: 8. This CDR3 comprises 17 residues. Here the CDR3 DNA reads TGCGCCAGCAGCCAAGACATTACGACAGGGGGAGACTATGGCTACACCTTC. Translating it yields CASSQDITTGGDYGYTF.

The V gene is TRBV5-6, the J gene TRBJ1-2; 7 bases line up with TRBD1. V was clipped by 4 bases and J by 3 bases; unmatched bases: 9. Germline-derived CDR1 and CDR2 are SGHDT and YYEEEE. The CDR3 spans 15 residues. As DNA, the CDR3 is TGTGCCAGCAGCATCCCGACAGGGCGGCACTATGGCTACACCTTC. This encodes CASSIPTGRHYGYTF.

The CDR3 region is CASSPLRQGTEAFF. CDR3 in DNA: TGTGCCAGCAGCCCGCTCCGACAGGGTACTGAAGCTTTCTTT. This chain uses TRBV11-2 with TRBJ1-1; TRBD1 matches 7 bases. The junction had 8 bases not matched to a gene; V was cut back by 5 bases and J by 5 bases. From germline, CDR1 is SGHAT and CDR2 FQNNGV. The CDR3 covers 14 residues.

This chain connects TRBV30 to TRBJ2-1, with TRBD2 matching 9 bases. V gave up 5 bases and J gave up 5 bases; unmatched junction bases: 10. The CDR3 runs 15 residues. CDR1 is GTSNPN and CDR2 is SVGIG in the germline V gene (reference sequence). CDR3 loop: CAWGGVAGANNEQFF. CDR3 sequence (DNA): TGTGCCTGGGGGGGGGTAGCGGGAGCGAACAATGAGCAGTTCTTC. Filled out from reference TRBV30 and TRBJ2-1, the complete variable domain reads SQTIHQWPATLVQPVGSPLSLECTVEGTSNPNLYWYRQAAGRGLQLLFYSVGIGQISSEVPQNLSASRPQDRQFILSSKKLLLSDSGFYLCAWGGVAGANNEQFFGPGTRLTVL.

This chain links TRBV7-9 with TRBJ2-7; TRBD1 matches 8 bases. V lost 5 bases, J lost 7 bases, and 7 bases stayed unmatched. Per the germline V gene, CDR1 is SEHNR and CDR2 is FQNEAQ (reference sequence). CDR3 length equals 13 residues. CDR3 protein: CASSQGATSEQYF. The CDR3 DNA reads TGTGCCAGCAGCCAGGGGGCTACCTCAGAGCAGTACTTC. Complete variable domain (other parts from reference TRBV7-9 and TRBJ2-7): DTGVSQNPRHKITKRGQNVTFRCDPISEHNRLYWYRQTLGQGPEFLTYFQNEAQLEKSRLLSDRFSAERPKGSFSTLEIQRTEQGDSAMYLCASSQGATSEQYFGPGTRLTVT.

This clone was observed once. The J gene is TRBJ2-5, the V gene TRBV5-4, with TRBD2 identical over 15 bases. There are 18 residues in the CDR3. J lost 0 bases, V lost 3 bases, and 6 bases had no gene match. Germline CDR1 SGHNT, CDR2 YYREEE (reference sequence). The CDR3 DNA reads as TGTGCCAGCAGCTCGGGGACTAGCGGGAGGCGACACCAAGAGACCCAGTACTTC. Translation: CASSSGTSGRRHQETQYF.

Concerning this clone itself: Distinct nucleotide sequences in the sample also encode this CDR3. The CDR3, as DNA: TGTGCCAGCTCACCGCGAACAGCAAATGAAAAACTGTTTTTT. It yields the protein CASSPRTANEKLFF. The chain links TRBV18 to TRBJ1-4; D unclear. The length of the CDR3 is 14 residues. From germline, CDR1 is KGHSH and CDR2 LQKENI. Trimming pared 3 bases from V and 5 bases from J, leaving 10 bases between.

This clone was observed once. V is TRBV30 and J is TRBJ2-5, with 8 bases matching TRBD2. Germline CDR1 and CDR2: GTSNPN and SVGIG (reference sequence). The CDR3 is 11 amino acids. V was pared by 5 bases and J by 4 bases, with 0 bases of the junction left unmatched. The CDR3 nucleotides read TGTGCCTGGGCGGGAGGAGAGACCCAGTACTTC. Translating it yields CAWAGGETQYF. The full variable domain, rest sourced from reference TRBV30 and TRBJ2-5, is SQTIHQWPATLVQPVGSPLSLECTVEGTSNPNLYWYRQAAGRGLQLLFYSVGIGQISSEVPQNLSASRPQDRQFILSSKKLLLSDSGFYLCAWAGGETQYFGPGTRLLVL.

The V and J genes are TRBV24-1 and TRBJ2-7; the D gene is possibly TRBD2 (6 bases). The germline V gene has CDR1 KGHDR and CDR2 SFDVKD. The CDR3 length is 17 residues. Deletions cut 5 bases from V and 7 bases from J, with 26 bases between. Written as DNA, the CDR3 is TGTGCCACCAGTGTTAGGGACTGCCCAACACTACGCGGTGAGCAGTACGTC. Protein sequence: CATSVRDCPTLRGEQYV.

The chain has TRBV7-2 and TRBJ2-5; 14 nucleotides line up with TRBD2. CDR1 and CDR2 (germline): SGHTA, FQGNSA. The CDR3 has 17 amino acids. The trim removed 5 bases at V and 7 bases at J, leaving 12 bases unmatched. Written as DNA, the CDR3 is TGTGCCAGCAGCCCAAACCGACTAGCGGGGGGGCATGGGACCCAGTACTTC. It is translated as CASSPNRLAGGHGTQYF.

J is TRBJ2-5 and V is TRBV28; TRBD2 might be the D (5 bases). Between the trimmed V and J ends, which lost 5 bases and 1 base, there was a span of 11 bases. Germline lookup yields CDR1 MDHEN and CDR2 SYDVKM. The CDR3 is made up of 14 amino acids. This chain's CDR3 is CASSLRLIQETQYF. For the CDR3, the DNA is TGTGCCAGCAGTCTGCGACTAATCCAAGAGACCCAGTACTTC.

In nucleotides, the CDR3 is TGTGCCAGCAGCTTAGGACTAGCGGGAGGTGACATTCAGTACTTC. Amino acids: CASSLGLAGGDIQYF. This chain connects TRBV7-9 to TRBJ2-4, with TRBD2 matching 13 bases. Germline V gives CDR1 SEHNR, CDR2 FQNEAQ (reference sequence). J lost 8 bases, V lost 1 base, and 2 bases had no gene match. This CDR3 has 15 amino acids.

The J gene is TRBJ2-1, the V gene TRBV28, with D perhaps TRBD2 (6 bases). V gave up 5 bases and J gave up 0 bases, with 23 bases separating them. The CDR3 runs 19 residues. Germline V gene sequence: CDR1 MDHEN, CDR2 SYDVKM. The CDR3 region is CASSGAWIAGLNSYNEQFF. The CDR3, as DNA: TGTGCCAGCAGTGGAGCGTGGATCGCGGGGCTCAACTCCTACAATGAGCAGTTCTTC.

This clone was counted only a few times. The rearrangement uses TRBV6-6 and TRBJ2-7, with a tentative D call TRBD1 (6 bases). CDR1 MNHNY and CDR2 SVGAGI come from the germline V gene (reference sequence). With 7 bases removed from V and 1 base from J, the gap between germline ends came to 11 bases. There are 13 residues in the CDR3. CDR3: CASTPTGSYEQYV. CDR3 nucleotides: TGTGCCAGCACCCCAACAGGGTCCTACGAGCAGTACGTC.

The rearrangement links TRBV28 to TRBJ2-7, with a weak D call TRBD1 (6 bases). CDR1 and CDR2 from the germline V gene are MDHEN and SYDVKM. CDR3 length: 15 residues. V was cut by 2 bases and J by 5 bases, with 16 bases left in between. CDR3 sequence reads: CASSLVSGAEDEQYF. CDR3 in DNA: TGTGCCAGCAGTTTAGTGTCAGGGGCTGAGGACGAGCAGTACTTC.

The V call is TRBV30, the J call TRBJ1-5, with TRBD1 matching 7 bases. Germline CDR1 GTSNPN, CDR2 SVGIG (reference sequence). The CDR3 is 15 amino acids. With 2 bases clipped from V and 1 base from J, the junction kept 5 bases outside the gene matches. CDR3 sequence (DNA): TGTGCCTGGAGTAGGGACAGCTCGAGCAATCAGCCCCAGCATTTT. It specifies CAWSRDSSSNQPQHF.

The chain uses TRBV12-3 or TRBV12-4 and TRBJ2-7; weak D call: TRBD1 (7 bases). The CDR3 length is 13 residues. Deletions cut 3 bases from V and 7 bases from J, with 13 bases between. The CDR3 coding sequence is TGTGCCAGCAGTTTCAGGGGGGCAAGGGAGCAGTACGTC. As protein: CASSFRGAREQYV.

CDR3 loop: CASSLGSGSLITDTQYF. The CDR3, as DNA: TGTGCCAGCAGCTTAGGCTCCGGGAGCCTCATCACAGATACGCAGTATTTT. The rearrangement joins TRBV7-9 to TRBJ2-3; the D gene is possibly TRBD2 (6 bases). CDR3 length equals 17 residues. Between the trimmed V and J ends, which lost 1 base and 2 bases, there was a span of 16 bases. Germline V CDR1 and CDR2: SEHNR, FQNEAQ (reference sequence).

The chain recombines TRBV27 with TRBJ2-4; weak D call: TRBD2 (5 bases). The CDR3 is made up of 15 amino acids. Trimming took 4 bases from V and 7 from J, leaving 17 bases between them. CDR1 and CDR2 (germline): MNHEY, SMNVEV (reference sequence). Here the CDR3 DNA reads TGTGCCAGCAGTTCCCGGACTGTTGAACGGAACATTCAGTACTTC. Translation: CASSSRTVERNIQYF.

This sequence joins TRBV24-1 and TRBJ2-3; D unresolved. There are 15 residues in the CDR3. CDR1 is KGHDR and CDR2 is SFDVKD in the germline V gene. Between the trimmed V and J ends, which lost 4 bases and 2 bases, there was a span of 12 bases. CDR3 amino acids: CATSDDEVYTDTQYF. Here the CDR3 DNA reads TGTGCCACCAGTGACGATGAGGTATACACAGATACGCAGTATTTT.

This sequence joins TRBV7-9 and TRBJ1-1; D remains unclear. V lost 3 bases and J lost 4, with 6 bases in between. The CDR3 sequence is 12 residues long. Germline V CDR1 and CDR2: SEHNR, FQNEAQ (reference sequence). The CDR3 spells CASSFYLTEAFF. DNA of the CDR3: TGTGCCAGCAGCTTCTATCTCACTGAAGCTTTCTTT.

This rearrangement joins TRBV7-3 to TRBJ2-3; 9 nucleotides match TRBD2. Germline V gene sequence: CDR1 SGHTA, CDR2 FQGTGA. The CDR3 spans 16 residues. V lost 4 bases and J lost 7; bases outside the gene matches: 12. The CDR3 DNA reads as TGTGCCAGCAGCTCCGGTAGCGGGGGAGCACAAAATACGCAGTATTTT. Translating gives CASSSGSGGAQNTQYF.

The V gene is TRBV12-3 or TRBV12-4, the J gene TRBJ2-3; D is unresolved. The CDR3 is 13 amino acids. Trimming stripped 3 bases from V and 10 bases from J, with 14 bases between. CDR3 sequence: CASSLMSTASQYF. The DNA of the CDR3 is TGTGCCAGCAGTTTGATGAGCACCGCATCGCAGTATTTT.

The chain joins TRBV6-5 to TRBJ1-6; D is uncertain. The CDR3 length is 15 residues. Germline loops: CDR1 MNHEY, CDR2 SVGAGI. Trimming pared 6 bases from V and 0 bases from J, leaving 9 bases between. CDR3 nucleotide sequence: TGTGCCAGCAGCCAGGATAGCTCCTATAATTCACCCCTCCACTTT. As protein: CASSQDSSYNSPLHF.

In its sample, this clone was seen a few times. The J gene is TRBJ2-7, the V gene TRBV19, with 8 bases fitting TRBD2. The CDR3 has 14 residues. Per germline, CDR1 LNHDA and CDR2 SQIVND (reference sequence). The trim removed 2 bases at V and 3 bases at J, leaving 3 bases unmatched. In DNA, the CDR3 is TGTGCCAGTAGTATAAGCGGGAGTGTCTACGAGCAGTACTTC. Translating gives CASSISGSVYEQYF.

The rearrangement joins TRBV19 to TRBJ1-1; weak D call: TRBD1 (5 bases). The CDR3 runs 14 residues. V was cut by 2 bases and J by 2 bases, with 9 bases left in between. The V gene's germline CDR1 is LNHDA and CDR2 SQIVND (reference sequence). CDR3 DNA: TGTGCCAGTAGTATACTACAGGAAAACACTGAAGCTTTCTTT. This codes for CASSILQENTEAFF.

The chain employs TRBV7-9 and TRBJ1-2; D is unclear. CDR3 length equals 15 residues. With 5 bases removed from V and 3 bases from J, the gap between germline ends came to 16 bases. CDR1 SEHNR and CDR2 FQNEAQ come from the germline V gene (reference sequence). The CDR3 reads CASSLTAYLDYGYTF. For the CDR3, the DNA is TGTGCCAGCAGCCTAACTGCTTACCTAGACTATGGCTACACCTTC.

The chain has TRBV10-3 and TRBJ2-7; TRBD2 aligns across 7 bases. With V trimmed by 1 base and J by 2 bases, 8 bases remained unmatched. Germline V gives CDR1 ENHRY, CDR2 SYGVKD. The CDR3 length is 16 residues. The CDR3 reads CAISELGSGSTYEQYF. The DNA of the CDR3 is TGTGCCATCAGTGAGTTGGGTAGCGGGTCAACCTACGAGCAGTACTTC.

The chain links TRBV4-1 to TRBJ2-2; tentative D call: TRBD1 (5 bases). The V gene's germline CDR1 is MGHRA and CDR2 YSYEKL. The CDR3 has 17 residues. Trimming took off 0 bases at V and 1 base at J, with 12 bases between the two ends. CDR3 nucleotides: TGCGCCAGCAGCCAAGATCAGAGGACACAGAACACCGGGGAGCTGTTTTTT. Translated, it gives CASSQDQRTQNTGELFF.

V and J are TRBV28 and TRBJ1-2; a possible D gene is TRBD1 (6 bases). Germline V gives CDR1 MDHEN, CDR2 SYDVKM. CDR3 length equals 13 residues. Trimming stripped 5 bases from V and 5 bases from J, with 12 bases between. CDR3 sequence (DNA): TGTGCCAGCAGTCGGGACATAAGATATGGCTACACCTTC. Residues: CASSRDIRYGYTF.